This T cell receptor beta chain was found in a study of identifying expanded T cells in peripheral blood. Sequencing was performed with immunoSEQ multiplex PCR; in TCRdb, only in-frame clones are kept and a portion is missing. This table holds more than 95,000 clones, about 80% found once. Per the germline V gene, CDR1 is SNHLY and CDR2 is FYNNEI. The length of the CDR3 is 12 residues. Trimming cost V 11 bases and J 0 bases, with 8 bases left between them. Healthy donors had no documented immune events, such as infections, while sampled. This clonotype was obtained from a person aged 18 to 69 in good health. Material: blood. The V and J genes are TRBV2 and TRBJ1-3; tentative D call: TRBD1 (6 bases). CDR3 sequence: CALQGSGNTIYF. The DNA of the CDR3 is TGTGCCTTACAGGGCTCTGGAAACACCATATATTTT.